One and the same sample provided the 29 T cell receptor beta chains below, sequenced in a study of blood T cell repertoires in COVID-19. Assay: immunoSEQ multiplex PCR; the TCRdb copy retains only in-frame clones and omits some. The repertoire holds around 60,000 clones, with 84% as singletons. The sequencing sample was made of peripheral blood. The receptor source for this set is a man in his fifties or sixties with COVID-19, enrolled during active disease.

The chain joins TRBV9 to TRBJ1-6, with a possible D match to TRBD1 (6 bases). Germline CDR1 is SGDLS and CDR2 is YYNGEE. Trimming stripped 10 bases from V and 5 bases from J, with 19 bases between. The CDR3 contains 15 residues. The CDR3 DNA sequence: TGTGCCGGGAGACTCAGGGGTATCGATAATTCACCCCTCCACTTT. It specifies CAGRLRGIDNSPLHF.

The table lists this clone with a few counts. The DNA of the CDR3 is TGTGCCACCAGTGATAGCGGCAGGGGGGCCGGGGAGCTGTTTTTT. Its protein is CATSDSGRGAGELFF. V gene TRBV24-1 combines with J gene TRBJ2-2; a weak D match, TRBD1 (7 bases). Germline-derived CDR1 and CDR2 are KGHDR and SFDVKD. The CDR3 has 15 amino acids. V lost 3 bases and J lost 6, with 13 bases in between.

This clone appeared a few times. The V and J genes are TRBV19 and TRBJ1-2, with D perhaps matching TRBD1 (5 bases). The length of the CDR3 is 11 residues. Per the germline V gene, CDR1 is LNHDA and CDR2 is SQIVND (reference sequence). Trimming pared 6 bases from V and 8 bases from J, leaving 10 bases between. This CDR3 is CASRGARGYTF. Written as DNA, the CDR3 is TGTGCCAGTAGAGGGGCGCGGGGCTACACCTTC.

This clone was counted once. V gene TRBV4-1 combines with J gene TRBJ2-3; weak D call: TRBD2 (5 bases). V dropped 2 bases and J dropped 0 bases, with 12 bases sitting between them. Germline V gives CDR1 MGHRA, CDR2 YSYEKL. The length of the CDR3 is 16 residues. The CDR3 spells CASSQKLGKSTDTQYF. As DNA, the CDR3 is TGCGCCAGCAGCCAAAAACTAGGGAAAAGCACAGATACGCAGTATTTT.

The genes are TRBV18 and TRBJ2-3, with 8 bases lining up with TRBD2. The CDR3 contains 16 residues. Germline loops: CDR1 KGHSH, CDR2 LQKENI. V dropped 6 bases and J dropped 2; count of bases not matched to a gene: 10. For the CDR3, the DNA is TGTGCCAGCTCCCAACGGCGGGGGGCCTCCACAGATACGCAGTATTTT. Its protein product is CASSQRRGASTDTQYF.

This clone was detected only once. This chain links TRBV28 with TRBJ1-3; D unresolved. This CDR3 is 14 amino acids long. Germline CDR1 reads MDHEN; CDR2 reads SYDVKM. V lost 11 bases and J 0 bases, leaving 14 bases between the germline ends. CDR3 region: CAVAATSSGNTIYF. CDR3 nucleotide sequence: TGTGCCGTCGCGGCTACCAGCTCTGGAAACACCATATATTTT. The full variable domain, completed using reference TRBV28 and TRBJ1-3, is DVKVTQSSRYLVKRTGEKVFLECVQDMDHENMFWYRQDPGLGLRLIYFSYDVKMKEKGDIPEGYSVSREKKERFSLILESASTNQTSMYLCAVAATSSGNTIYFGEGSWLTVV.

This chain joins TRBV7-9 and TRBJ2-2, with TRBD2 matching over 9 bases. CDR1 and CDR2 (germline): SEHNR, FQNEAQ (reference sequence). J lost 3 bases, V lost 5 bases, and 1 base had no gene match. This CDR3 is 14 amino acids long. The CDR3 sequence: CASSRLADTGELFF. CDR3 bases: TGTGCCAGCAGCCGACTAGCGGACACCGGGGAGCTGTTTTTT. The full variable domain, completed using reference TRBV7-9 and TRBJ2-2, is DTGVSQNPRHKITKRGQNVTFRCDPISEHNRLYWYRQTLGQGPEFLTYFQNEAQLEKSRLLSDRFSAERPKGSFSTLEIQRTEQGDSAMYLCASSRLADTGELFFGEGSRLTVL.

The gene calls are TRBV5-1 and TRBJ2-3; perhaps TRBD2 as D (5 bases). CDR1 SGHRS and CDR2 YFSETQ come from the germline V gene. V was cut by 5 bases and J by 0 bases, with 7 bases left in between. The length of the CDR3 is 13 residues. CDR3 sequence reads: CASREDSTDTQYF. The CDR3 nucleotides read TGCGCCAGCAGGGAGGACAGCACAGATACGCAGTATTTT.

This chain uses TRBV12-5 with TRBJ2-3; perhaps TRBD1 as D (6 bases). The CDR3 is 12 residues long. Trimming removed 11 bases at V and 0 bases at J, with 9 bases between. Germline V gene lookup returns CDR1 LGHNT and CDR2 FRNRAP. The CDR3 spells CAGQGSTDTQYF. The DNA of the CDR3 is TGTGCTGGCCAGGGGAGCACAGATACGCAGTATTTT.

This clone was seen just once. The rearrangement links TRBV5-1 to TRBJ1-4; TRBD1 matches at 10 bases. The CDR3 covers 15 residues. The germline V gene encodes CDR1 SGHRS and CDR2 YFSETQ. V trimming: 3 bases; J trimming: 7 bases; junction bases outside the gene matches: 6. The CDR3, as DNA: TGCGCCAGCAGCTCAGGGACAGGGGTTATTGAAAAACTGTTTTTT. Its protein is CASSSGTGVIEKLFF. Full variable domain (remainder filled in from reference TRBV5-1 and TRBJ1-4): KAGVTQTPRYLIKTRGQQVTLSCSPISGHRSVSWYQQTPGQGLQFLFEYFSETQRNKGNFPGRFSGRQFSNSRSEMNVSTLELGDSALYLCASSSGTGVIEKLFFGSGTQLSVL.

The table lists this clone with a count of one. The CDR3 loop reads CAIRRGLNTEAFF. DNA for the CDR3: TGTGCCATCAGAAGGGGGCTAAATACTGAAGCTTTCTTT. The rearrangement links TRBV10-3 to TRBJ1-1; 7 bases agree with TRBD1. This CDR3 has 13 residues. Looked up from germline, CDR1 is ENHRY and CDR2 is SYGVKD. V shed 6 bases and J 5 bases; nucleotides not matched to a gene: 6.

The chain joins TRBV7-9 to TRBJ2-3; TRBD2 matches 7 bases. V trimming: 5 bases; J trimming: 3 bases; junction bases outside the gene matches: 14. Germline assignment: CDR1 SEHNR and CDR2 FQNEAQ (reference sequence). The CDR3 sequence is 17 residues long. This chain's CDR3 is CASSALRGVSTTDTQYF. The DNA for the CDR3 is TGTGCCAGCAGCGCTCTACGGGGGGTGTCAACGACAGATACGCAGTATTTT.

The chain carries TRBV6-1 and TRBJ1-5; no definite D call. V lost 2 bases to trimming and J lost 6 bases, with 11 bases between them. The CDR3 is 14 amino acids. Germline assignment: CDR1 MNHNS and CDR2 SASEGT. The DNA for the CDR3 is TGTGCCAGCAGTGAAATGGCGGTCGGTCAGCCCCAGCATTTT. This gives the protein CASSEMAVGQPQHF.

This chain links TRBV2 with TRBJ2-1; possible D gene TRBD2, 5 bases. Germline-derived CDR1 and CDR2 are SNHLY and FYNNEI. Trimming removed 3 bases at V and 8 bases at J, with 14 bases between. The CDR3 is made up of 14 amino acids. The CDR3 DNA reads as TGTGCCAGCAGTGATAGCAGTATCGGGGATGAGCAGTTCTTC. Its translation is CASSDSSIGDEQFF.

V and J are TRBV28 and TRBJ2-3; 7 bases align to TRBD1. V lost 6 bases and J lost 3; bases outside the gene matches: 6. In germline, CDR1 is MDHEN, CDR2 SYDVKM. This CDR3 region has 14 residues. CDR3 nucleotide sequence: TGTGCCAGCAGAGGGGGCGTGAGTACAGATACGCAGTATTTT. Protein product: CASRGGVSTDTQYF.

The gene calls are TRBV7-9 and TRBJ1-5; the D is unclear. Germline loops: CDR1 SEHNR, CDR2 FQNEAQ (reference sequence). CDR3 length equals 16 residues. The V and J ends lost 5 bases and 3 bases respectively, with 17 bases between them. DNA of the CDR3: TGTGCCAGCAGCCCGACCCGCGGGCCTAACAATCAGCCCCAGCATTTT. This gives the protein CASSPTRGPNNQPQHF.

The chain is built from TRBV24-1 and TRBJ2-6; D remains ambiguous. In germline, CDR1 is KGHDR, CDR2 SFDVKD. The CDR3 is made up of 15 amino acids. V was pared by 2 bases and J by 0 bases, with 4 bases between. This CDR3 reads CATSDSSSGANVLTF. The CDR3, as DNA: TGTGCCACCAGTGATTCGAGCTCTGGGGCCAACGTCCTGACTTTC.

The rearrangement uses TRBV6-5 and TRBJ1-2, with 7 bases aligning to TRBD1. The CDR3 has 14 residues. Looked up from germline, CDR1 is MNHEY and CDR2 is SVGAGI. V shed 6 bases, J shed 1 base, and the junction held 5 bases outside the gene matches. The CDR3 loop is CASRKQGVNYGYTF. CDR3 DNA: TGTGCCAGCAGGAAGCAGGGGGTTAACTATGGCTACACCTTC.

The chain combines TRBV7-2 with TRBJ2-2; TRBD2 agrees at 11 bases. From germline, CDR1 is SGHTA and CDR2 FQGNSA. The CDR3 contains 14 residues. V lost 8 bases and J lost 4; bases outside the gene matches: 3. The CDR3 DNA reads as TGTGCCAGCCGTCTAGCGGGGGGCACCGGGGAGCTGTTTTTT. Protein product: CASRLAGGTGELFF.

This clone was detected only once. This chain links TRBV9 with TRBJ1-5; 9 bases are a match to TRBD1. The CDR3 runs to 13 residues. Germline loops: CDR1 SGDLS, CDR2 YYNGEE. Trimming cost V 4 bases and J 7 bases; bases outside gene matches: 3. The CDR3 sequence: CASSLGQGQPQHF. The CDR3 nucleotides read TGTGCCAGCAGCTTGGGACAGGGCCAGCCCCAGCATTTT. Using reference TRBV9 and TRBJ1-5 for the parts outside the CDR3, the full variable domain is DSGVTQTPKHLITATGQRVTLRCSPRSGDLSVYWYQQSLDQGLQFLIQYYNGEERAKGNILERFSAQQFPDLHSELNLSSLELGDSALYFCASSLGQGQPQHFGDGTRLSIL.

V gene TRBV28 combines with J gene TRBJ2-5, with unresolved D. Trimming took 3 bases from V and 4 from J, leaving 6 bases between them. The CDR3 has 12 amino acids. The germline V gene has CDR1 MDHEN and CDR2 SYDVKM. The CDR3 DNA follows: TGTGCCAGCAGTTTGGTAGTAGAGACCCAGTACTTC. Its translation is CASSLVVETQYF. The whole variable domain, filled in from reference TRBV28 and TRBJ2-5, reads DVKVTQSSRYLVKRTGEKVFLECVQDMDHENMFWYRQDPGLGLRLIYFSYDVKMKEKGDIPEGYSVSREKKERFSLILESASTNQTSMYLCASSLVVETQYFGPGTRLLVL.

The chain is built from TRBV6-5 and TRBJ1-1; 7 bases are a match to TRBD1. The germline CDR1 and CDR2 sequences are MNHEY and SVGAGI. This CDR3 is 14 amino acids long. V gave up 7 bases and J gave up 1 base; unmatched junction bases: 6. CDR3 residues: CASTPGQQNTEAFF. The DNA for the CDR3 is TGTGCCAGCACCCCGGGACAGCAGAACACTGAAGCTTTCTTT.

The chain joins TRBV27 to TRBJ2-7, with 10 bases aligning to TRBD1. Germline lookup yields CDR1 MNHEY and CDR2 SMNVEV (reference sequence). The trim removed 3 bases at V and 0 bases at J, leaving 17 bases unmatched. CDR3 length: 20 residues. CDR3 sequence reads: CASSFGIGTGEKIPSYEQYF. The CDR3 DNA reads TGTGCCAGCAGTTTCGGAATAGGGACAGGGGAAAAAATCCCCTCCTACGAGCAGTACTTC.

V gene TRBV10-3 combines with J gene TRBJ2-5, with D unresolved. The CDR3 totals 15 residues. Germline V gene lookup returns CDR1 ENHRY and CDR2 SYGVKD. The V end was cut by 0 bases, the J end by 5 bases, with 13 bases between. CDR3 amino acids: CAISESTTRHETQYF. As DNA, the CDR3 is TGTGCCATCAGTGAGTCGACGACAAGGCATGAGACCCAGTACTTC.

The chain couples TRBV28 to TRBJ1-5; D may be TRBD1 (5 bases). The V and J ends lost 6 bases and 2 bases respectively, with 11 bases between them. CDR1 is MDHEN, CDR2 SYDVKM, per germline. This CDR3 is built from 14 residues. CDR3 residues: CASSPGGGNQPQHF. As DNA, the CDR3 is TGTGCCAGCAGCCCGGGGGGGGGCAATCAGCCCCAGCATTTT.

This chain connects TRBV7-7 to TRBJ1-1; D not certain. V lost 5 bases and J lost 3, with 10 bases in between. From germline, CDR1 is SSHAT and CDR2 FNYEAQ (reference sequence). CDR3 length: 13 residues. The CDR3 here is CASSLREDTEAFF. CDR3 coding DNA: TGTGCCAGCAGCCTTAGGGAGGACACTGAAGCTTTCTTT.

The gene calls are TRBV5-1 and TRBJ2-5; TRBD2 matches 14 bases. This CDR3 contains 17 residues. Trimming removed 0 bases from V and 4 bases from J; junction bases left unmatched: 5. The germline V gene has CDR1 SGHRS and CDR2 YFSETQ. The CDR3 sequence: CASSLGGTSGSSETQYF. The CDR3 DNA sequence: TGCGCCAGCAGCTTGGGGGGGACTAGCGGGAGTTCAGAGACCCAGTACTTC. Drawing the rest from reference TRBV5-1 and TRBJ2-5, the complete variable domain is KAGVTQTPRYLIKTRGQQVTLSCSPISGHRSVSWYQQTPGQGLQFLFEYFSETQRNKGNFPGRFSGRQFSNSRSEMNVSTLELGDSALYLCASSLGGTSGSSETQYFGPGTRLLVL.

The chain links TRBV7-9 to TRBJ1-5, with TRBD1 matching 10 bases. This CDR3 region has 17 residues. With V trimmed by 3 bases and J by 8 bases, 13 bases remained unmatched. Germline V gene data show CDR1 as SEHNR and CDR2 as FQNEAQ (reference sequence). CDR3 residues: CASSFHRIGQGEKPQHF. The CDR3 DNA reads TGTGCCAGCAGCTTCCATCGCATCGGACAGGGGGAAAAGCCCCAGCATTTT.

V and J are TRBV2 and TRBJ1-6; a possible D gene is TRBD1 (6 bases). The germline V gene has CDR1 SNHLY and CDR2 FYNNEI. Trimming stripped 5 bases from V and 6 bases from J, with 14 bases between. This CDR3 comprises 15 residues. The CDR3 DNA reads TGTGCCAGCAGTTCAGACAGGATCGGTAATTCACCCCTCCACTTT. This sequence encodes CASSSDRIGNSPLHF.